The 5 T cell receptor beta chains presented below share a single source sample, sequenced in a study of T-cell memory formation after mild COVID-19 (dated by TCRdb to the early 2020s). The library was built by means of 5' RACE. Sequenced on an Illumina NovaSeq 6000. TCRdb handled the public reads itself, with Q25 trimming in fastp and clone calling in MiXCR, and kept productive beta chains. Under each unique CDR3 protein, matching rows form one entry showing the most common genes and DNA. This sample comprises 350,000 or so distinct CDR3 sequences, 10% to 15% of them detected only once. The biggest ten clones account for 20% to 25% of the sample. The sequencing sample was made of PBMCs or a T cell subset sorted from them (not recorded which). The receptors were sampled from a man younger than 35 who had mild COVID-19 (a few samples of this study predate the infection). The sample titles of this study are shuffled in the database, so cell type and time point are left out; the donor was told from shared clones.

The CDR3 bases are TGTGCCAGCAGCTCCCAATCCTCGACAGAGATTAACACCGGGGAGCTGTTTTTT. Residues: CASSSQSSTEINTGELFF. The V gene is TRBV7-6, the J gene TRBJ2-2; D is possibly TRBD1 (5 bases). V dropped 4 bases and J dropped 2 bases, with 20 bases sitting between them. Germline V gene sequence: CDR1 SGHVS, CDR2 FNYEAQ. CDR3 length: 18 amino acids.

V usage is TRBV4-3 and J usage is TRBJ2-5, with 11 bases fitting TRBD1. The CDR3 covers 15 residues. Unmatched junction bases numbered 8, after V lost 6 bases and J lost 5 bases. CDR1 is LGHNA, CDR2 YSLEER, per germline. CDR3 region: CASRRTGGTGETQYF. CDR3 sequence (DNA): TGCGCCAGCAGGAGGACAGGGGGCACGGGTGAGACCCAGTACTTC.

V gene TRBV21-1 combines with J gene TRBJ1-3; no check of the table's D call, TRBD1, against the DNA was made. TRBV21-1 is designated a pseudogene. CDR3 length: 17 residues. The CDR3 protein is CASSIGRRTGAGNTIYF. The DNA for the CDR3 is TGTGCCAGCAGCATAGGGCGGAGGACAGGGGCCGGAAACACCATATATTTT.

This clonotype appeared a few times. The chain links TRBV11-2 to TRBJ2-7; D is unclear. V was shortened by 6 bases and J by 0 bases, with 12 bases between the two germline ends. Germline loops: CDR1 SGHAT, CDR2 FQNNGV. This CDR3 comprises 14 residues. CDR3 amino acids: CASSPGPSSYEQYF. CDR3 nucleotide sequence: TGTGCCAGCAGTCCGGGTCCCAGCTCCTACGAGCAGTACTTC.

This sequence joins TRBV6-2 or TRBV6-3 and TRBJ2-1; 11 positions agree with TRBD2. The V gene's germline CDR1 is MNHEY and CDR2 SVGEGT. The J segment lost 9 bases and the V segment lost 2 bases, leaving 15 bases of the junction unmatched. The CDR3 is 18 amino acids. CDR3 DNA: TGTGCCAGCAGTTACGAACTAGCGGGGGAGCTTGGTATGGGTGAGCAGTTCTTC. This encodes CASSYELAGELGMGEQFF.